This T cell receptor beta chain stems from a study of tissue T cells after allogeneic stem cell transplantation. A remark on this clone: Gene names refer to mouse genes. The read ends 1 residue shy of where the CDR3 ends; the end is completed using the germline J gene.

The assay was immunoSEQ multiplex PCR, and TCRdb's table has in-frame clones only and misses some. Of more than 20,000 clones in the sample, over 60% were seen once. Per the germline V gene, CDR1 is FNHDT and CDR2 is SITEND (reference sequence). The CDR3 has 14 amino acids. Trimming left V 2 bases short and J 0 bases short, with 7 bases between. This chain joins TRBV19 and TRBJ2-4; D gene uncertain. The sample comprised spleen. The clonotype comes from a female BALB/c mouse in good health. For this mouse line, the MHC haplotype is H2-d. CDR3 sequence reads: CASSISGSQNTLYF. The part of the CDR3 DNA that was read is TGTGCCAGCAGTATCTCAGGTAGTCAAAACACCTTGTAC.